Listed below are T cell receptor beta chains from one sample, sequenced in a study of cytomegalovirus exposure and HLA in healthy donors. Only in-frame clones appear in the TCRdb table, and some are missing; sequencing was by immunoSEQ multiplex PCR. This repertoire shows about 100,000 clones, approximately 78% found once; its top ten account for approximately 0.8%. Material: PBMCs. Source of these receptors: a woman aged 55 to 70 in good health and CMV-seronegative. The CDR3 runs from the conserved cysteine through the conserved F or W. Fields, in order: V gene, J gene, D gene, clone size, CDR3 DNA, CDR3 protein. The D gene is left open where the match is weak. Some rows mark clone size as missing; the rest say once, few, many or name a class of expanded clone.

TRBV10-3	TRBJ2-7	TRBD2	NA	TGTGCCATCAGTGAGTCGAATAGCGGGAGGTACGAGCAGTACTTC	CAISESNSGRYEQYF
TRBV6-4	TRBJ2-2	NA	NA	TGTGCCAGTATCGACAGCTCGAACACCGGGGAGCTGTTTTTT	CASIDSSNTGELFF
TRBV7-2	TRBJ1-5	TRBD1	NA	TGTGCCAGCAGCTCGGGTACAGGGGGCTACAATCAGCCCCAGCATTTT	CASSSGTGGYNQPQHF
TRBV2	TRBJ2-5	NA	few	TGTGCCAGCACTGACAGACAGGGCCGCAGGGGGGCCCAGTACTTC	CASTDRQGRRGAQYF
TRBV11-2	TRBJ1-1	TRBD1	NA	TGTGCCAGCAGCATACGAGGGACAGTTGGGACTGAAGCTTTCTTT	CASSIRGTVGTEAFF
TRBV28	TRBJ1-2	NA	few	TGTGCCAGCAGTCGGGACATGAACTATGGCTACACCTTC	CASSRDMNYGYTF
TRBV6-7	TRBJ1-4	TRBD1	NA	TGTGCCAGCAGTGCTGAGACAGGGATATGGGGTGAAAAACTGTTTTTT	CASSAETGIWGEKLFF
TRBV5-6	TRBJ2-7	TRBD1	NA	TGTGCCAGCAGCTTGCTTGACAGGGGGCCGACCTACGAGCAGTACTTC	CASSLLDRGPTYEQYF
TRBV7-8	TRBJ2-7	NA	NA	TGTGCCAGCAGCTTTCATCAGGACGAGCAGTACTTC	CASSFHQDEQYF
TRBV9	TRBJ2-7	NA	NA	TGTGCCAGCAGCGTAGGCTCCGGGGGAGGCTACGAGCAGTACTTC	CASSVGSGGGYEQYF
TRBV28	TRBJ2-7	TRBD1	NA	TGTGCCAGCAGAGGGGACAGGGGGGAGGAGCAGTACTTC	CASRGDRGEEQYF
TRBV19	TRBJ2-3	TRBD2	NA	TGTGCCAGTAGTCCGCAGCGGGATGAATCCGCAGATACGCAGTATTTT	CASSPQRDESADTQYF
TRBV19	TRBJ2-3	NA	NA	TGTGCCAGTAGTAGGGGAGCCCCCACAGATACGCAGTATTTT	CASSRGAPTDTQYF
TRBV5-6	TRBJ1-2	TRBD1	NA	TGTGCCAGCAGCTTAATAAGACAGGGGGGCTACACCTTC	CASSLIRQGGYTF
TRBV7-9	TRBJ2-3	NA	NA	TGTGCCAGCACAGGCGGCGGGACCAGCACAGATACGCAGTATTTT	CASTGGGTSTDTQYF
TRBV5-1	TRBJ1-1	TRBD1	few	TGCGCCAGCAGCCTCTCTTTGGGGACAGGGGGCATGAGCACTGAAGCTTTCTTT	CASSLSLGTGGMSTEAFF
TRBV7-9	TRBJ2-5	TRBD2	NA	TGTGCCAGCAGCTTGGGGGGGTCAGGACTAGCGTCAAGAGAAGAGACCCAGTACTTC	CASSLGGSGLASREETQYF
TRBV5-1	TRBJ2-1	NA	few	TGCGCCAGCAGCTTGGCGGATTCCGGGGAGCAGTTCTTC	CASSLADSGEQFF
TRBV9	TRBJ2-7	NA	NA	TGTGCCAGCAGCGGTCAGGGGATGGGGGAGCAGTACTTC	CASSGQGMGEQYF
TRBV7-9	TRBJ2-5	TRBD1	NA	TGTGCCAGCAGCTTCCGGGACAGGCCGCTGTGGGCCCAGTACTTC	CASSFRDRPLWAQYF
TRBV4-3	TRBJ2-7	NA	NA	TGCGCCAGCAGCCAAGATTGGTCGGCAGGGGCCCTCGGCTCCTACGAGCAGTACTTC	CASSQDWSAGALGSYEQYF
TRBV5-8	TRBJ1-5	TRBD1	NA	TGTGCCAGCAGCCTCGGTGACAGGGGAGGTCAGCCCCAGCATTTT	CASSLGDRGGQPQHF
TRBV10-3	TRBJ2-3	TRBD1	NA	TGTGCCATCAGGGACAGGGGGACTAGCACAGATACGCAGTATTTT	CAIRDRGTSTDTQYF
TRBV5-4	TRBJ1-1	TRBD1	NA	TGTGCCAGCAGCCCCCCAGGGGGAAGGGAGTCCTTT	CASSPPGGRESF
TRBV7-9	TRBJ2-7	TRBD1	NA	TGTGCCAGCAGCGCCGGACAGGCTAACTCCTACGAGCAGTACTTC	CASSAGQANSYEQYF
TRBV4-2	TRBJ2-7	NA	NA	TGTGCCAGCAGCCAAGTTTTAGCGTTGTCCTACGAGCAGTACTTC	CASSQVLALSYEQYF
TRBV6-1	TRBJ1-5	TRBD1	NA	TGTGCCAGCAGATCTACAGGGGGAAGCAATCAGCCCCAGCATTTT	CASRSTGGSNQPQHF
TRBV7-9	TRBJ2-3	NA	NA	TGTGCCAGCAGCTTAGCGGGCAGGGTAACAGATACGCAGTATTTT	CASSLAGRVTDTQYF
TRBV7-8	TRBJ2-7	NA	NA	TGTGCCAGCAGCCTTGAGTACGAGCAGTACTTC	CASSLEYEQYF
TRBV28	TRBJ1-2	NA	NA	TGTGCCAGCAGTTTATTAGTCGGGGGCTACACCTTC	CASSLLVGGYTF
TRBV19	TRBJ2-1	TRBD1	NA	TGTGCCAGTAGTAAGGGACAGCCTGAGCAGTTCTTC	CASSKGQPEQFF
TRBV4-1	TRBJ2-5	TRBD2	NA	TGCGCCAGTTGGAGGCCGCGGGAGGGCCGCTGGGAGACCCAGTACTTC	CASWRPREGRWETQYF
TRBV9	TRBJ1-2	NA	NA	TGTGCCAGCAGCCCGAAGGGGGATCTAGACTATGGCTACACCTTC	CASSPKGDLDYGYTF
TRBV6-5	TRBJ2-3	NA	NA	TGTGCCAGCAGTTACTCGTTTCGGGGTGCAGATACGCAGTATTTT	CASSYSFRGADTQYF
TRBV10-3	TRBJ2-1	NA	once	TGTGCCATCAGTGAAAACAGCGGGTCTGAGCAGTTCTTC	CAISENSGSEQFF
TRBV2	TRBJ2-5	TRBD2	NA	TGTGCCAGCAGGACCAATGGACTAGCAGCAGAGACCCAGTACTTC	CASRTNGLAAETQYF
TRBV5-6	TRBJ2-7	NA	few	TGTGCCAGCAGCCCCCCTTGGGCCACCCGCGAGCAGTACTTC	CASSPPWATREQYF
TRBV5-6	TRBJ1-6	TRBD1	NA	TGTGCCAGCAGCTTGGGACAGGGGATAACACCCCTCCACTTT	CASSLGQGITPLHF
TRBV13	TRBJ2-1	TRBD2	NA	TGTGCCAGCAGCCCCTCCACTAGCGGGGGTCCCATTAATTACAATGAGCAGTTCTTC	CASSPSTSGGPINYNEQFF
TRBV4-3	TRBJ2-5	NA	few	TGCGCCAGCAGCCAACGCAGGACAGTACAAGAGACCCAGTACTTC	CASSQRRTVQETQYF
TRBV7-9	TRBJ1-5	TRBD1	few	TGTGCCAGCAGCTTAGGACAGGGGGAAAATCGGCCCCAGCATTTT	CASSLGQGENRPQHF
TRBV29-1	TRBJ2-5	NA	NA	TGCAGCGTTGGGGGGCAGCAAGAGACCCAGTACTTC	CSVGGQQETQYF
TRBV6-5	TRBJ2-2	NA	NA	TGTGCCGGACTACAAAACACCGGGGAGCTGTTTTTT	CAGLQNTGELFF
TRBV6-5	TRBJ2-1	NA	NA	TGTGCCAGCAGTTACTCACTAGGACGGTTTAATGAGCAGTTCTTC	CASSYSLGRFNEQFF
TRBV15	TRBJ1-2	TRBD1	NA	TGTGCCACCAGCGGAGTGACCGACAGGGCGGGAGGCTACACCTTC	CATSGVTDRAGGYTF
TRBV9	TRBJ1-1	TRBD1	NA	TGTGCCAGCAGCGGTCCGGGACAGGGCAACACTGAAGCTTTCTTT	CASSGPGQGNTEAFF
TRBV7-2	TRBJ2-7	TRBD2	NA	TGTGCCAGCAGCCCCCAGGGGACTAGCGGGAGACATTGGAGCTACGAGCAGTACTTC	CASSPQGTSGRHWSYEQYF
TRBV6-6	TRBJ2-1	TRBD1	NA	TGTGCCAGCTCGACCGGACAGGGCCATGAGCAGTTCTTC	CASSTGQGHEQFF
TRBV19	TRBJ2-2	TRBD2	once	TGTGCCAGTAGTGCTCGGACTAGCGGGATTTTAGGTACCGGGGAGCTGTTTTTT	CASSARTSGILGTGELFF
TRBV29-1	TRBJ1-1	NA	NA	TGCAGCGTTGTGGGTCAGGGGAATGAAGCTTTCTTT	CSVVGQGNEAFF
TRBV27	TRBJ2-7	NA	NA	TGTGCCAGCAGTTTAGACACGAACTACGAGCAGTACTTC	CASSLDTNYEQYF
TRBV28	TRBJ1-5	TRBD1	NA	TGTGCCAGCAGTACTCTTGGGCGGGACAGGGGTAGCAATCAGCCCCAGCATTTT	CASSTLGRDRGSNQPQHF
TRBV10-2	TRBJ2-1	NA	once	TGCGCCAGCAAGGCGGCGATTCGGGATGAGCAGTTCTTC	CASKAAIRDEQFF